This entry describes one T cell receptor beta chain. Repertoires were generated with immunoSEQ multiplex PCR, while TCRdb's copy carries only in-frame clones and drops some. The sample consists of about 38,000 clones, approximately 94% of them appearing once. CDR3 size: 16 residues. Per the germline V gene, CDR1 is SGHAT and CDR2 is FQNNGV. V lost 5 bases and J 0 bases, leaving 15 bases between the germline ends. The data stem from a study of T cell changes during pregnancy in multiple sclerosis. J is TRBJ2-3 and V is TRBV11-2; perhaps TRBD2 as D (5 bases). The sequence was obtained from a female donor with multiple sclerosis, enrolled in a pregnancy study. Sequences were derived from CD4+ T cells from peripheral blood mononuclear cells, sampled in the second trimester of pregnancy. CDR3 coding DNA: TGTGCCAGCAGCCAGTTAAGGGAGTCTAGCACAGATACGCAGTATTTT. Protein sequence: CASSQLRESSTDTQYF.